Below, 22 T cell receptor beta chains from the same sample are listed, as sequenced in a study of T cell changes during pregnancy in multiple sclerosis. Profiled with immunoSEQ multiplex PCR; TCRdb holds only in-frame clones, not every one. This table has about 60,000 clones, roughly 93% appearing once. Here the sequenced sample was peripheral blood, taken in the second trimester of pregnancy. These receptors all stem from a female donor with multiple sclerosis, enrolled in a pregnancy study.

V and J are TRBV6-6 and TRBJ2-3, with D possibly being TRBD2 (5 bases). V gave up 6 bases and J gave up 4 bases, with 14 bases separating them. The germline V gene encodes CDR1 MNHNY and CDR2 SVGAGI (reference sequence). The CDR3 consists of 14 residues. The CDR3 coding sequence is TGTGCCAGCAGCCGAGCGGCAGCATCAGATACGCAGTATTTT. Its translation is CASSRAAASDTQYF.

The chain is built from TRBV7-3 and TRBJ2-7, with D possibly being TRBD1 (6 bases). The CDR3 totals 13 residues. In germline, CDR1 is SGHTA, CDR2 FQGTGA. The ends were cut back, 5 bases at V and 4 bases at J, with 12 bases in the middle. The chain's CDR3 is CASSLDRLYEQYF. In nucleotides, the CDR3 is TGTGCCAGCAGCCTGGACAGACTATACGAGCAGTACTTC.

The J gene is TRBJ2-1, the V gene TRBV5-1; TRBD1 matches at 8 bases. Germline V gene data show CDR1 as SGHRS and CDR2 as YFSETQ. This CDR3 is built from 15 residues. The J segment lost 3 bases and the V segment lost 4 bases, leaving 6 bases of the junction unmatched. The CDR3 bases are TGCGCCAGCAGCCCTGGACAGGGTGGCTACAATGAGCAGTTCTTC. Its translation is CASSPGQGGYNEQFF.

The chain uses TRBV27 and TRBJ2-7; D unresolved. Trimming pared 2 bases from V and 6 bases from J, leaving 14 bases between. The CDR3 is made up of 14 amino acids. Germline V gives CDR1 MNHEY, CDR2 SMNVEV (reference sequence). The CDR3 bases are TGTGCCAGCAGTTTAACCGGCCCAGCGCGCGAGCAGTACTTC. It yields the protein CASSLTGPAREQYF.

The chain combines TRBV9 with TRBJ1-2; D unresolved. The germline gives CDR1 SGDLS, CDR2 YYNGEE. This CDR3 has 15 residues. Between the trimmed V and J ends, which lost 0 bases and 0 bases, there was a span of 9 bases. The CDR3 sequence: CASSVAASTNYGYTF. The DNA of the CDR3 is TGTGCCAGCAGCGTAGCTGCGTCGACTAACTATGGCTACACCTTC.

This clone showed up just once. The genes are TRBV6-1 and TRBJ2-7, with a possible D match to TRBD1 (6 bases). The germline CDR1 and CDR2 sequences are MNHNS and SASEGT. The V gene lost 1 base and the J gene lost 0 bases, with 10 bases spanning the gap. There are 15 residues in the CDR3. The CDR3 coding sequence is TGTGCCAGCAGTGAAGAACAGGGAAACTCCTACGAGCAGTACTTC. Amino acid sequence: CASSEEQGNSYEQYF.

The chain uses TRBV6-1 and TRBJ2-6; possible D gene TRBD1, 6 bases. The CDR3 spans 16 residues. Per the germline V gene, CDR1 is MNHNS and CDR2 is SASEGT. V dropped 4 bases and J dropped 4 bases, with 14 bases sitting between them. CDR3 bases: TGTGCCAGCAGTGTCCAACAGGGAGACGGGGCCAACGTCCTGACTTTC. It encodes CASSVQQGDGANVLTF.

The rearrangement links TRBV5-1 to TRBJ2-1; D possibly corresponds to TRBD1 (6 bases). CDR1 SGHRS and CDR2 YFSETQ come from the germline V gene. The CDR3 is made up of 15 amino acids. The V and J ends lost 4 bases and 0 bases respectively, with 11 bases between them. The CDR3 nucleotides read TGCGCCAGCAGCCGGAACAGGGTCTCCTACAATGAGCAGTTCTTC. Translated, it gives CASSRNRVSYNEQFF.

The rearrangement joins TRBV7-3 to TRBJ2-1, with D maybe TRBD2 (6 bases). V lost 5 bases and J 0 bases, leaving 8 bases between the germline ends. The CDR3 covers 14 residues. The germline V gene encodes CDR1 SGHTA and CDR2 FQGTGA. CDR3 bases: TGTGCCAGCAGCCCGACTAGCTCCTACAATGAGCAGTTCTTC. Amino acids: CASSPTSSYNEQFF.

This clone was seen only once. In DNA form, the CDR3 reads TGTGCCAGCAGCTCAAACAGGAGATCTAACAATGAGCAGTTCTTC. Protein product: CASSSNRRSNNEQFF. The J gene is TRBJ2-1, the V gene TRBV11-2, with a tentative D call TRBD1 (5 bases). CDR3 length equals 15 residues. Per the germline V gene, CDR1 is SGHAT and CDR2 is FQNNGV. V lost 4 bases, J lost 5 bases, and 15 bases lay in between.

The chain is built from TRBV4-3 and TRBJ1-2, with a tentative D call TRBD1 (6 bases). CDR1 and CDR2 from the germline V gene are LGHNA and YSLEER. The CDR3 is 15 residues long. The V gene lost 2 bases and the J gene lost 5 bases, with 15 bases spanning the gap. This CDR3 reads CASSQLGGEIYGYTF. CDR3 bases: TGCGCCAGCAGCCAACTAGGGGGTGAAATTTATGGCTACACCTTC.

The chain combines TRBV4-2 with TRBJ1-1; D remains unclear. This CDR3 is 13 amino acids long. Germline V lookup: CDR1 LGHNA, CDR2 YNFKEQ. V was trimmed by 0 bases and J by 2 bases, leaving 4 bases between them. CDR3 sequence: CASSQDPNTEAFF. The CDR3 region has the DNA TGTGCCAGCAGCCAAGATCCTAACACTGAAGCTTTCTTT.

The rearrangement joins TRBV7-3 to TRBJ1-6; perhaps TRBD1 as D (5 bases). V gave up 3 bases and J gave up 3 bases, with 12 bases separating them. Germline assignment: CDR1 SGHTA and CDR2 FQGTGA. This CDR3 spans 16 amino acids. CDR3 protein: CASSLWGSNYNSPLHF. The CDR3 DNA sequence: TGTGCCAGCAGCTTGTGGGGCAGTAACTATAATTCACCCCTCCACTTT. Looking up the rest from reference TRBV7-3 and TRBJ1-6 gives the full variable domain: GAGVSQTPSNKVTEKGKYVELRCDPISGHTALYWYRQSLGQGPEFLIYFQGTGAADDSGLPNDRFFAVRPEGSVSTLKIQRTERGDSAVYLCASSLWGSNYNSPLHFGNGTRLTVT.

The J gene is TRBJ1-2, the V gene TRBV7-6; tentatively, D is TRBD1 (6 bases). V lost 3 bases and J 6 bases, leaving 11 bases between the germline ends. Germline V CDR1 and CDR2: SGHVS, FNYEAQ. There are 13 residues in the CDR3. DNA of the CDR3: TGTGCCAGCAGCTTTAGGGGGAATGATGGCTACACCTTC. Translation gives CASSFRGNDGYTF.

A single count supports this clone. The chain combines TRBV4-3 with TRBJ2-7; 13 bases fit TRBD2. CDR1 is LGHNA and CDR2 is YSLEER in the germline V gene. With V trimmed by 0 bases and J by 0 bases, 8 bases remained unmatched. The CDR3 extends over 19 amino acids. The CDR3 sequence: CASSQDLTSGGESSYEQYF. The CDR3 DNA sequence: TGCGCCAGCAGCCAAGATCTAACTAGCGGGGGGGAAAGCTCCTACGAGCAGTACTTC.

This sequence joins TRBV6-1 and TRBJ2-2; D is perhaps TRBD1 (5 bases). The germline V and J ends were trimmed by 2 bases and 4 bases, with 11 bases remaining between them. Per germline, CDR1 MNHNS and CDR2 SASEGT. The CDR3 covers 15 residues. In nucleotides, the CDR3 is TGTGCCAGCAGTGAAAGGGGTGATGCCACCGGGGAGCTGTTTTTT. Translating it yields CASSERGDATGELFF.

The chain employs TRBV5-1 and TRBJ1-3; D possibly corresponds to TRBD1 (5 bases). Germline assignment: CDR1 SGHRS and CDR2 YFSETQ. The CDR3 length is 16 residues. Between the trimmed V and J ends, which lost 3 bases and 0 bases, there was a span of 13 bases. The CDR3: CASSWGEWTSGNTIYF. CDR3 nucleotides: TGCGCCAGCAGCTGGGGGGAATGGACCTCTGGAAACACCATATATTTT.

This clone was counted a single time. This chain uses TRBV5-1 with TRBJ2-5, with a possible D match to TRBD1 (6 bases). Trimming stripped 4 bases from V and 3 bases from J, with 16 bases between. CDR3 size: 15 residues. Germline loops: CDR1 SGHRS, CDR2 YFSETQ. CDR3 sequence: CASSMTGTSEETQYF. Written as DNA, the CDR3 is TGCGCCAGCAGCATGACCGGGACATCAGAAGAGACCCAGTACTTC.

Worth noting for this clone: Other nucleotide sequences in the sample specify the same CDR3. As DNA, the CDR3 is TGTGCCAGCAGCTTAGCGGGAGGCGGTGAAAAACTGTTTTTT. It is translated as CASSLAGGGEKLFF. This chain joins TRBV7-9 and TRBJ1-4; no definite D call. The germline gives CDR1 SEHNR, CDR2 FQNEAQ (reference sequence). Trimming stripped 0 bases from V and 7 bases from J, with 9 bases between. The CDR3 extends over 14 amino acids.

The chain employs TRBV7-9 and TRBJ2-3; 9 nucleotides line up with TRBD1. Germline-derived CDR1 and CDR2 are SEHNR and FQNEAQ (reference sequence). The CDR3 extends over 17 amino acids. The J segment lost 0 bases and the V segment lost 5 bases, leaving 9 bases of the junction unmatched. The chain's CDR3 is CASSTGTGTTSTDTQYF. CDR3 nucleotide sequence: TGTGCCAGCAGCACCGGGACAGGGACTACTAGCACAGATACGCAGTATTTT. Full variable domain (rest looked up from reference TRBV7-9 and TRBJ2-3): DTGVSQNPRHKITKRGQNVTFRCDPISEHNRLYWYRQTLGQGPEFLTYFQNEAQLEKSRLLSDRFSAERPKGSFSTLEIQRTEQGDSAMYLCASSTGTGTTSTDTQYFGPGTRLTVL.

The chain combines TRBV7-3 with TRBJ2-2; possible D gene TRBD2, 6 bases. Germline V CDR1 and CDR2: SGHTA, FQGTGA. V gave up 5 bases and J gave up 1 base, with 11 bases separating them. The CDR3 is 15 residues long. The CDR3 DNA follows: TGTGCCAGCAGCCCTATCGGGGGGAACACCGGGGAGCTGTTTTTT. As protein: CASSPIGGNTGELFF.

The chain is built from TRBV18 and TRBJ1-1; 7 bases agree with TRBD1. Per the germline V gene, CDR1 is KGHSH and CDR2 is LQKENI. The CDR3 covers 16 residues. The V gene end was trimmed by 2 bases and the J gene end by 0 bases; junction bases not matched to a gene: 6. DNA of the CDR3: TGTGCCAGCTCACCAGGGACGACAGGGATGAACACTGAAGCTTTCTTT. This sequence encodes CASSPGTTGMNTEAFF.